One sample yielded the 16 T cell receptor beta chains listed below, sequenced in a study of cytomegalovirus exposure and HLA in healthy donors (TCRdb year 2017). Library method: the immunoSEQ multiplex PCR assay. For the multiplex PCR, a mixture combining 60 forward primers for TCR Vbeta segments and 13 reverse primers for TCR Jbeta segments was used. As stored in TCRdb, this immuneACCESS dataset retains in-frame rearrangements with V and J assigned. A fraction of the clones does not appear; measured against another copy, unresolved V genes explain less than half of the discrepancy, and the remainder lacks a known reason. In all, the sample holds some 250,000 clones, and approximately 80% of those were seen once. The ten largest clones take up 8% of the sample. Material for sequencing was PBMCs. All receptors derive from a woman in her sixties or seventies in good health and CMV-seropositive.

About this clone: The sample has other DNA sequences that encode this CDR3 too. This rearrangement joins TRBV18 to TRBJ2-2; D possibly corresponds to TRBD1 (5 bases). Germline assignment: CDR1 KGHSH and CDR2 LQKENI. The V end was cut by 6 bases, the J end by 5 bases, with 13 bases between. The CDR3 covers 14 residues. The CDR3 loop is CASSIQGTTGELFF. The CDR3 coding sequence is TGTGCCAGCTCGATTCAGGGTACAACCGGGGAGCTGTTTTTT.

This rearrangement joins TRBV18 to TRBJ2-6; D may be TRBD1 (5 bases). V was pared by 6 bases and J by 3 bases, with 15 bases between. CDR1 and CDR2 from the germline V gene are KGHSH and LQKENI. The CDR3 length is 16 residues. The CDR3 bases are TGTGCCAGCTCGCCCCGAGTGACAGATGGGGCCAACGTCCTGACTTTC. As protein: CASSPRVTDGANVLTF.

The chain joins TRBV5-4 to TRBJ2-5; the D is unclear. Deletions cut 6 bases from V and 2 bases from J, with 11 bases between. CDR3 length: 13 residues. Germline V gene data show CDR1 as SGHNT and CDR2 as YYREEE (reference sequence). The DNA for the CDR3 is TGTGCCAGCAAGATATACGAGCAAGAGACCCAGTACTTC. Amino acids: CASKIYEQETQYF.

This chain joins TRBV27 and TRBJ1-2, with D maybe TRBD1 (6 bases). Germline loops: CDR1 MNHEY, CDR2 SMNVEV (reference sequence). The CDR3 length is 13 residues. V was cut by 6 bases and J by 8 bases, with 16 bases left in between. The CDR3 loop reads CASSLDIGGGYTF. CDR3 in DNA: TGTGCCAGCAGCCTGGACATTGGGGGCGGCTACACCTTC.

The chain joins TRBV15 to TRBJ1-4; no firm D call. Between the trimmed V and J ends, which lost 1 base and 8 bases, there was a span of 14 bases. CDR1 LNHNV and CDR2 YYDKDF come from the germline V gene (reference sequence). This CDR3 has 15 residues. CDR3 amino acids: CATSRADPGREKLFF. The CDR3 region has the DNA TGTGCCACCAGCAGAGCGGATCCGGGGAGAGAAAAACTGTTTTTT. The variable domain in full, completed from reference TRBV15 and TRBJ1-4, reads DAMVIQNPRYQVTQFGKPVTLSCSQTLNHNVMYWYQQKSSQAPKLLFHYYDKDFNNEADTPDNFQSRRPNTSFCFLDIRSPGLGDTAMYLCATSRADPGREKLFFGSGTQLSVL.

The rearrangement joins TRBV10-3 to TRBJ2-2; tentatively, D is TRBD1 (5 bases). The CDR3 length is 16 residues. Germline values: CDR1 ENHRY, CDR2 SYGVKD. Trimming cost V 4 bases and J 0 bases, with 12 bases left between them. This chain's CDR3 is CAISGQQVANTGELFF. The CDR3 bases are TGTGCCATCAGTGGGCAACAGGTTGCGAACACCGGGGAGCTGTTTTTT.

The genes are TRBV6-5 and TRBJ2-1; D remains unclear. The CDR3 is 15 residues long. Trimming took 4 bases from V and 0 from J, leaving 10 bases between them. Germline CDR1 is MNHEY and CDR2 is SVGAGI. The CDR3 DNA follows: TGTGCCAGCAGTTTGGTTTCAGGCTCCTACAATGAGCAGTTCTTC. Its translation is CASSLVSGSYNEQFF.

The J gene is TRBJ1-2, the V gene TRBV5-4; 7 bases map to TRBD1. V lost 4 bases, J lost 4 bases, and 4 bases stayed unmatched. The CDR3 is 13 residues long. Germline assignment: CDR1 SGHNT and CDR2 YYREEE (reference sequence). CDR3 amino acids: CASSRDRSYGYTF. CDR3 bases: TGTGCCAGCAGCCGGGACAGATCCTATGGCTACACCTTC.

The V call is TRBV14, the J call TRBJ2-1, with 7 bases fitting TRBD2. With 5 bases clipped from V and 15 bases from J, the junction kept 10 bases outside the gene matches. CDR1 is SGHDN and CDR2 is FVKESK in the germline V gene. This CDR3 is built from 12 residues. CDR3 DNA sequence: TGTGCCAGCAGCATCGTTGGGAGGGCGGTGTTCTTC. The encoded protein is CASSIVGRAVFF.

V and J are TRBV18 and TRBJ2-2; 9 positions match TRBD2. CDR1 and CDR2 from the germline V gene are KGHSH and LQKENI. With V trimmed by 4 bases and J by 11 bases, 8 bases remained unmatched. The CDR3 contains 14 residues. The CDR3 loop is CASSRLAGLHELFF. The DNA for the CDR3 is TGTGCCAGCTCACGGCTAGCGGGGCTTCATGAGCTGTTTTTT.

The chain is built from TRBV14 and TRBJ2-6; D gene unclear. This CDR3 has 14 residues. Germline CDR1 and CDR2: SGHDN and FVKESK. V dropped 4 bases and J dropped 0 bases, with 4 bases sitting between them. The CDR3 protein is CASSRNSGANVLTF. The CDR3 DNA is TGTGCCAGCAGCCGTAACTCTGGGGCCAACGTCCTGACTTTC.

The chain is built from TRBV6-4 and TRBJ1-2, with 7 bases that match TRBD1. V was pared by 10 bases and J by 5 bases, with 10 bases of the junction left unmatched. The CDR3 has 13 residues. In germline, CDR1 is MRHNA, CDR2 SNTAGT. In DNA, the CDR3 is TGTGCCAACAGGCGGGACAGTGATTATGGCTACACCTTC. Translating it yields CANRRDSDYGYTF.

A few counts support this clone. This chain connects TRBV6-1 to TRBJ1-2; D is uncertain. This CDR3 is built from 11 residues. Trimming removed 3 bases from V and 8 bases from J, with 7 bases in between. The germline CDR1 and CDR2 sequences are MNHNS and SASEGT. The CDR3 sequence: CASSELTGYTF. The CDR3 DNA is TGTGCCAGCAGTGAGCTTACAGGCTACACCTTC.

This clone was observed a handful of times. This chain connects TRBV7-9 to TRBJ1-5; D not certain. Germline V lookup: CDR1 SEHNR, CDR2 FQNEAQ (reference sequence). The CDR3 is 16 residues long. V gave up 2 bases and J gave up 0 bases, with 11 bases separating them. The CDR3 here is CASSLITPSSNQPQHF. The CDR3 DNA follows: TGTGCCAGCAGCTTAATCACACCCTCTAGCAATCAGCCCCAGCATTTT. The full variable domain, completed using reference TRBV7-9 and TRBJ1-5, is DTGVSQNPRHKITKRGQNVTFRCDPISEHNRLYWYRQTLGQGPEFLTYFQNEAQLEKSRLLSDRFSAERPKGSFSTLEIQRTEQGDSAMYLCASSLITPSSNQPQHFGDGTRLSIL.

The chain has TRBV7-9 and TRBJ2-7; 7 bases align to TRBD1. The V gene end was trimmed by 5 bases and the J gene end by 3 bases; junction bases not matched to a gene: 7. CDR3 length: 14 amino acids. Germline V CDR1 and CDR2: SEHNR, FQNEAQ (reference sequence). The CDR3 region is CASSPSGQFYEQYF. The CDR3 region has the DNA TGTGCCAGCAGCCCATCGGGACAGTTCTACGAGCAGTACTTC.

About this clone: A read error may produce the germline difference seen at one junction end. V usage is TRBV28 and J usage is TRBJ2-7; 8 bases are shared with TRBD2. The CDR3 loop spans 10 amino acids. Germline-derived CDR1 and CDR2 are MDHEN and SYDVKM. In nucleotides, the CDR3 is TGTGCCAGCAGTTCCCGGACTAGCTGGTTC. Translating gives CASSSRTSWF. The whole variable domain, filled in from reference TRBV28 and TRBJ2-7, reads DVKVTQSSRYLVKRTGEKVFLECVQDMDHENMFWYRQDPGLGLRLIYFSYDVKMKEKGDIPEGYSVSREKKERFSLILESASTNQTSMYLCASSSRTSWFGPGTRLTVT.